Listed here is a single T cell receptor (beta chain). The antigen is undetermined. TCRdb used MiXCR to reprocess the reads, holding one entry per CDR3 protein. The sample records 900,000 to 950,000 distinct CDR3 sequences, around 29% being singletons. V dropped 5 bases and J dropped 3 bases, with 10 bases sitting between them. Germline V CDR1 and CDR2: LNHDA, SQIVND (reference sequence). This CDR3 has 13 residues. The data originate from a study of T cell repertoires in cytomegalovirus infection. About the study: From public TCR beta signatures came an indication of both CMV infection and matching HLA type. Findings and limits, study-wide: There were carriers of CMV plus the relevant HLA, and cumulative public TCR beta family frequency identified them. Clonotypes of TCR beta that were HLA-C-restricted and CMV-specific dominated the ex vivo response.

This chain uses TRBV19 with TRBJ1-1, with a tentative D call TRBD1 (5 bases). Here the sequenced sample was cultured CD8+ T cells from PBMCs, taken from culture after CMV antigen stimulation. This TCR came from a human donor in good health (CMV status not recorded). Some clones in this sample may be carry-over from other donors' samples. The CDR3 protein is CASSWVGDTEAFF. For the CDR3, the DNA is TGTGCCAGTAGTTGGGTGGGGGACACTGAAGCTTTCTTT. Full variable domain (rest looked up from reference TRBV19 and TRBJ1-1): DGGITQSPKYLFRKEGQNVTLSCEQNLNHDAMYWYRQDPGQGLRLIYYSQIVNDFQKGDIAEGYSVSREKKESFPLTVTSAQKNPTAFYLCASSWVGDTEAFFGQGTRLTVV.